Below are 23 T cell receptor beta chains sequenced from a single sample in a study of control samples from healthy donors and cancer patients. Sequenced by immunoSEQ multiplex PCR; TCRdb stores in-frame clones only, minus some. The sample contains 100,000 to 150,000 clones, roughly 90% of which appear only once. What was sequenced was PBMCs. Every receptor here comes from a man aged 50-60 years with head and neck cancer.

J is TRBJ2-3 and V is TRBV13, with 12 bases identical to TRBD2. The CDR3 is 16 amino acids. Germline CDR1 reads PRHDT; CDR2 reads FYEKMQ (reference sequence). V gave up 5 bases and J gave up 2 bases; unmatched junction bases: 5. CDR3 sequence: CASSPRTSGDTDTQYF. The CDR3 nucleotides are TGTGCCAGCAGCCCGCGGACTAGCGGGGACACAGATACGCAGTATTTT.

Only a few counts were recorded for this clone. The chain links TRBV10-3 to TRBJ2-2, with D hard to call. With 4 bases removed from V and 0 bases from J, the gap between germline ends came to 3 bases. The CDR3 runs 13 residues. Looked up from germline, CDR1 is ENHRY and CDR2 is SYGVKD. The chain's CDR3 is CAISGPNTGELFF. In DNA form, the CDR3 reads TGTGCCATCAGTGGTCCGAACACCGGGGAGCTGTTTTTT.

This clone was picked up one time. The rearrangement links TRBV6-1 to TRBJ1-2; D remains unclear. The CDR3 is 15 amino acids. V shed 1 base and J shed 1 base, with 10 bases lying between them. Germline CDR1 reads MNHNS; CDR2 reads SASEGT. CDR3 region: CASSEVVDNNYGYTF. In DNA, the CDR3 is TGTGCCAGCAGTGAAGTAGTAGACAATAACTATGGCTACACCTTC.

V and J are TRBV19 and TRBJ1-2; D not certain. V lost 4 bases to trimming and J lost 2 bases, with 17 bases between them. Germline-derived CDR1 and CDR2 are LNHDA and SQIVND (reference sequence). The CDR3 runs to 16 residues. The CDR3 coding sequence is TGTGCCAGTAGTACCAGGAGATCAGATTCGAACTATGGCTACACCTTC. Its protein is CASSTRRSDSNYGYTF.

This chain uses TRBV10-3 with TRBJ1-3; D unclear. Trimming cost V 5 bases and J 3 bases, with 17 bases left between them. Germline values: CDR1 ENHRY, CDR2 SYGVKD. The CDR3 runs 16 residues. CDR3 sequence: CAISLDATLVGNTIYF. For the CDR3, the DNA is TGTGCCATCAGTTTGGACGCCACTCTGGTTGGAAACACCATATATTTT.

V is TRBV6-5 and J is TRBJ1-4; D remains ambiguous. V shed 2 bases and J shed 6 bases, with 10 bases lying between them. The CDR3 is 14 residues long. Germline V gives CDR1 MNHEY, CDR2 SVGAGI. In DNA form, the CDR3 reads TGTGCCAGCAGTTACAAGCCTAGGGATGAAAAACTGTTTTTT. Residues: CASSYKPRDEKLFF.

This chain joins TRBV7-8 and TRBJ2-1; TRBD1 is a possible D gene (6 bases). V was shortened by 4 bases and J by 10 bases, with 14 bases between the two germline ends. Germline V gives CDR1 SGHVS, CDR2 FQNEAQ. The CDR3 covers 13 residues. The CDR3 sequence: CASSSEGRGEQFF. CDR3 coding DNA: TGTGCCAGCAGCTCCGAGGGCAGGGGCGAGCAGTTCTTC.

The rearrangement joins TRBV19 to TRBJ2-5; 9 bases line up with TRBD2. Germline lookup yields CDR1 LNHDA and CDR2 SQIVND (reference sequence). The CDR3 covers 14 residues. The ends lost 6 bases at V and 5 bases at J; junction bases unmatched: 7. The CDR3 spells CASSRGGAGETQYF. As DNA, the CDR3 is TGTGCCAGTAGCCGCGGGGGGGCCGGGGAGACCCAGTACTTC.

A single count supports this clone. This chain joins TRBV18 and TRBJ2-2; possible D gene TRBD2, 6 bases. Trimming cost V 3 bases and J 5 bases, with 7 bases left between them. CDR3 length equals 13 residues. The germline CDR1 and CDR2 sequences are KGHSH and LQKENI. The CDR3 loop reads CASSPGGTGELFF. CDR3 coding DNA: TGTGCCAGCTCACCGGGAGGTACCGGGGAGCTGTTTTTT.

The V and J genes are TRBV3-1 (or the pseudogene TRBV3-2) and TRBJ1-2, with D hard to call. This CDR3 is 16 amino acids long. Germline CDR1 LGHDT, CDR2 YNNKEL (reference sequence). Trimming took 2 bases from V and 0 from J, leaving 13 bases between them. CDR3 DNA: TGTGCCAGCAGCCAATGGGGAGAGGTGCCTAACTATGGCTACACCTTC. Amino acid sequence: CASSQWGEVPNYGYTF.

The CDR3 is CASSLGGAAEAFF. In nucleotides, the CDR3 is TGTGCCAGCAGTTTAGGCGGGGCCGCTGAAGCTTTCTTT. The rearrangement uses TRBV28 and TRBJ1-1; D might be TRBD1 (5 bases). V shed 2 bases and J shed 6 bases, with 10 bases lying between them. Germline CDR1 reads MDHEN; CDR2 reads SYDVKM. The CDR3 runs to 13 residues.

The rearrangement links TRBV11-2 to TRBJ2-6; D may match TRBD1 or TRBD2 (6 bases each). Germline CDR1 SGHAT, CDR2 FQNNGV. The CDR3 is made up of 16 amino acids. Trimming pared 5 bases from V and 0 bases from J, leaving 11 bases between. CDR3 DNA: TGTGCCAGCAGCCCGGGGGCGGGCTCTGGGGCCAACGTCCTGACTTTC. Its protein is CASSPGAGSGANVLTF.

V and J are TRBV11-1 and TRBJ2-7, with 7 bases fitting TRBD1. There are 13 residues in the CDR3. V dropped 5 bases and J dropped 3; count of bases not matched to a gene: 4. Germline V gene lookup returns CDR1 SGHAT and CDR2 FQDESV (reference sequence). DNA of the CDR3: TGTGCCAGCAGCCCACAGGGGAGCTACGAGCAGTACTTC. This gives the protein CASSPQGSYEQYF.

This clone turned up a few times. The chain has TRBV6-5 and TRBJ2-5; D unresolved. V lost 5 bases, J lost 6 bases, and 16 bases lay in between. The CDR3 runs to 14 residues. From germline, CDR1 is MNHEY and CDR2 SVGAGI. CDR3: CASSPIGGQQTQYF. CDR3 coding DNA: TGTGCCAGCAGTCCGATAGGTGGGCAACAGACCCAGTACTTC.

The chain combines TRBV7-9 with TRBJ2-7; maybe TRBD1 (6 bases). Per the germline V gene, CDR1 is SEHNR and CDR2 is FQNEAQ (reference sequence). The CDR3 is 14 residues long. V was shortened by 8 bases and J by 5 bases, with 19 bases between the two germline ends. For the CDR3, the DNA is TGTGCCAGCTTTAGGGGGTCGGGGACACACGAGCAGTACTTC. Translated: CASFRGSGTHEQYF.

The chain has TRBV3-1 (or the pseudogene TRBV3-2) and TRBJ1-6; D unclear. The CDR3 is made up of 13 amino acids. The germline CDR1 and CDR2 sequences are LGHDT and YNNKEL (reference sequence). Trimming removed 1 base at V and 7 bases at J, with 5 bases between. CDR3 loop: CASSQGDNSPLHF. The CDR3 coding sequence is TGTGCCAGCAGCCAAGGCGACAATTCACCCCTCCACTTT.

This sequence joins TRBV7-2 and TRBJ2-2, with TRBD2 as a possible D gene (6 bases). CDR3 length: 14 amino acids. V lost 1 base and J lost 6, with 9 bases in between. Germline lookup yields CDR1 SGHTA and CDR2 FQGNSA. CDR3 protein: CASSLDGTAGELFF. CDR3 DNA sequence: TGTGCCAGCAGCTTAGACGGGACTGCCGGGGAGCTGTTTTTT.

J is TRBJ2-6 and V is TRBV27; D unclear. Germline CDR1 reads MNHEY; CDR2 reads SMNVEV (reference sequence). CDR3 length: 17 residues. V gave up 1 base and J gave up 0 bases, with 10 bases separating them. In DNA, the CDR3 is TGTGCCAGCAGTTTATTAGGGTTAAACTCTGGGGCCAACGTCCTGACTTTC. Residues: CASSLLGLNSGANVLTF.

This sequence joins TRBV13 and TRBJ2-2; TRBD1 matches 8 bases. Germline V lookup: CDR1 PRHDT, CDR2 FYEKMQ (reference sequence). The CDR3 extends over 15 amino acids. The trim removed 5 bases at V and 0 bases at J, leaving 2 bases unmatched. The CDR3 region has the DNA TGTGCCAGCAGCATGACAGGGGCGAACACCGGGGAGCTGTTTTTT. It translates to CASSMTGANTGELFF.

This chain links TRBV13 with TRBJ1-1; D gene uncertain. V lost 5 bases and J 6 bases, leaving 13 bases between the germline ends. Germline CDR1 is PRHDT and CDR2 is FYEKMQ (reference sequence). The CDR3 is made up of 13 amino acids. The CDR3 region has the DNA TGTGCCAGCAGCCCATATGGGAGAGCTGAAGCTTTCTTT. Its protein product is CASSPYGRAEAFF.

This rearrangement joins TRBV3-1 (or the pseudogene TRBV3-2) to TRBJ1-2, with 8 bases lining up with TRBD1. The CDR3 length is 17 residues. V was pared by 3 bases and J by 4 bases, with 13 bases of the junction left unmatched. Looked up from germline, CDR1 is LGHDT and CDR2 is YNNKEL (reference sequence). The CDR3 DNA sequence: TGTGCCAGCAGCCAGGCCGGGAGGACAGGGATGTCCTATGGCTACACCTTC. It codes for CASSQAGRTGMSYGYTF.

The chain links TRBV28 to TRBJ2-1, with 10 nucleotides matching TRBD1. CDR1 is MDHEN, CDR2 SYDVKM, per germline. The V segment lost 6 bases and the J segment 0 bases; nucleotides outside the gene matches: 8. The CDR3 extends over 17 amino acids. The CDR3 DNA is TGTGCCAGCAGCCCTTTTCGGACAGGGGGCTCCTACAATGAGCAGTTCTTC. As protein: CASSPFRTGGSYNEQFF. The full variable domain, rest sourced from reference TRBV28 and TRBJ2-1, is DVKVTQSSRYLVKRTGEKVFLECVQDMDHENMFWYRQDPGLGLRLIYFSYDVKMKEKGDIPEGYSVSREKKERFSLILESASTNQTSMYLCASSPFRTGGSYNEQFFGPGTRLTVL.

The chain has TRBV19 and TRBJ1-5, with D possibly TRBD1 on 6 matching bases. CDR3 length: 18 amino acids. V lost 6 bases to trimming and J lost 2 bases, with 23 bases between them. CDR1 is LNHDA, CDR2 SQIVND, per germline (reference sequence). In nucleotides, the CDR3 is TGTGCCAGTAGCCGTCCCACGGGGGCCTCTTTGGGCAATCAGCCCCAGCATTTT. This sequence encodes CASSRPTGASLGNQPQHF.